These 24 T cell receptor beta chains were all obtained from the same sample, sequenced in a study of shared clonotypes between healthy human individuals. The assay was immunoSEQ multiplex PCR, and TCRdb's table has in-frame clones only and misses some. Of hundreds of thousands of clones in the sample, roughly 96% were seen once. Naive CD8 populations comprised CD45RO-negative cells positively selected for CCR7, excluding terminally differentiated effector memory CD45RA+ cells. The sample taken for sequencing was naive CD8+ T cells sorted from blood. The receptors were gathered from a woman in her 30s in good health.

V is TRBV30 and J is TRBJ1-1; D unresolved. Germline assignment: CDR1 GTSNPN and CDR2 SVGIG (reference sequence). This CDR3 region has 13 residues. V was clipped by 6 bases and J by 0 bases, with 11 bases between them. The CDR3 here is CACLDAMNTEAFF. CDR3 DNA sequence: TGTGCCTGCCTGGATGCAATGAACACTGAAGCTTTCTTT.

This clone appeared once. The gene calls are TRBV5-4 and TRBJ1-2, with a possible D match to TRBD1 (5 bases). The germline V gene encodes CDR1 SGHNT and CDR2 YYREEE (reference sequence). This CDR3 comprises 15 residues. CDR3 nucleotides: TGTGGTCCAGAATCACGGGCAGGGCGTAACTATGGCTACACCTTC. Translated, it gives CGPESRAGRNYGYTF.

Concerning this clone: Other DNA sequences from this sample encode an identical CDR3 as well. The chain combines TRBV2 with TRBJ1-2; 8 nucleotides line up with TRBD1. With V trimmed by 5 bases and J by 2 bases, 7 bases remained unmatched. The germline V gene encodes CDR1 SNHLY and CDR2 FYNNEI. The CDR3 is made up of 15 amino acids. CDR3 sequence reads: CASSPGTGVNYGYTF. CDR3 nucleotide sequence: TGTGCCAGCAGTCCCGGGACAGGCGTGAACTATGGCTACACCTTC.

V usage is TRBV27 and J usage is TRBJ1-2; 7 bases align to TRBD1. The trim removed 6 bases at V and 7 bases at J, leaving 8 bases unmatched. CDR3 length: 13 amino acids. Germline V gene data show CDR1 as MNHEY and CDR2 as SMNVEV (reference sequence). The CDR3 DNA sequence: TGTGCCAGCAGCTACAGGGGAAAATCTGGCTACACCTTC. Translating it yields CASSYRGKSGYTF.

This chain connects TRBV2 to TRBJ2-7; D is possibly TRBD2 (6 bases). The ends were cut back, 9 bases at V and 3 bases at J, with 18 bases in the middle. The germline V gene encodes CDR1 SNHLY and CDR2 FYNNEI. The CDR3 loop spans 14 amino acids. CDR3 sequence (DNA): TGTGCCAGGGACCGAGGGAGGATAGGCTACGAGCAGTACTTC. Protein: CARDRGRIGYEQYF.

This chain connects TRBV29-1 to TRBJ1-1; the D is unclear. The CDR3 has 15 residues. V lost 7 bases and J lost 1, with 19 bases in between. CDR1 is SQVTM and CDR2 is ANQGSEA in the germline V gene. The CDR3 sequence: CSASRPLLSNTEAFF. The CDR3 DNA reads TGCAGCGCCTCACGACCGCTCCTTTCGAACACTGAAGCTTTCTTT.

The chain joins TRBV19 to TRBJ1-1, with D unclear. Germline assignment: CDR1 LNHDA and CDR2 SQIVND (reference sequence). V was clipped by 4 bases and J by 8 bases, with 8 bases between them. There are 11 residues in the CDR3. This CDR3 is CASSSGQEAFF. The CDR3 DNA sequence: TGTGCCAGTAGTAGTGGCCAGGAAGCTTTCTTT.

This rearrangement joins TRBV27 to TRBJ2-7; TRBD1 aligns across 7 bases. The CDR3 contains 13 residues. Germline CDR1 reads MNHEY; CDR2 reads SMNVEV (reference sequence). V was pared by 6 bases and J by 7 bases, with 9 bases of the junction left unmatched. This CDR3 is CASRHRGLGEQYF. CDR3 coding DNA: TGTGCCAGCAGACACAGGGGTCTGGGGGAGCAGTACTTC.

This chain connects TRBV6-6 to TRBJ2-4; 7 bases agree with TRBD1. Germline V gene sequence: CDR1 MNHNY, CDR2 SVGAGI (reference sequence). J lost 7 bases, V lost 2 bases, and 2 bases had no gene match. The CDR3 contains 13 residues. The CDR3: CASSYDRANIQYF. The CDR3 region has the DNA TGTGCCAGCAGTTACGACAGGGCGAACATTCAGTACTTC.

The chain combines TRBV6-5 with TRBJ1-6; D is undetermined. The germline CDR1 and CDR2 sequences are MNHEY and SVGAGI. Between the trimmed V and J ends, which lost 11 bases and 9 bases, there was a span of 11 bases. The CDR3 length is 11 residues. The CDR3 DNA reads TGTGCCCGCCTGGTGGGTTCACCCCTCCACTTT. Translating gives CARLVGSPLHF.

The rearrangement joins TRBV27 to TRBJ2-1; 9 bases line up with TRBD2. J gave up 10 bases and V 3 bases, and 1 base lay outside the gene matches. Germline V CDR1 and CDR2: MNHEY, SMNVEV (reference sequence). CDR3 size: 12 residues. The DNA for the CDR3 is TGTGCCAGCAGTTTCGGGACTAGCGAGCAGTTCTTC. It encodes CASSFGTSEQFF.

J is TRBJ2-1 and V is TRBV30; 7 nucleotides align to TRBD2. The germline CDR1 and CDR2 sequences are GTSNPN and SVGIG (reference sequence). The CDR3 loop spans 15 amino acids. J gave up 2 bases and V 5 bases, and 9 bases lay outside the gene matches. CDR3 DNA sequence: TGTGCCTGGGACCTCGGGGCGGGAGCCTACAATGAGCAGTTCTTC. Residues: CAWDLGAGAYNEQFF.

The chain joins TRBV10-3 to TRBJ2-2; D could derive from TRBD1 or TRBD2 (5 bases each). Between the trimmed V and J ends, which lost 0 bases and 3 bases, there was a span of 14 bases. This CDR3 comprises 17 residues. From germline, CDR1 is ENHRY and CDR2 SYGVKD. CDR3: CAISESMRGPDTGELFF. In DNA, the CDR3 is TGTGCCATCAGTGAGTCGATGAGGGGACCGGACACCGGGGAGCTGTTTTTT.

The rearrangement uses TRBV7-9 and TRBJ2-7, with a tentative D call TRBD2 (5 bases). The CDR3 is made up of 13 amino acids. The V gene lost 0 bases and the J gene lost 3 bases, with 6 bases spanning the gap. Germline V gene lookup returns CDR1 SEHNR and CDR2 FQNEAQ (reference sequence). The CDR3 sequence is CASSLARDYEQYF. CDR3 bases: TGTGCCAGCAGCTTAGCCCGGGACTACGAGCAGTACTTC. The complete variable domain, with remaining parts taken from reference TRBV7-9 and TRBJ2-7, reads DTGVSQNPRHKITKRGQNVTFRCDPISEHNRLYWYRQTLGQGPEFLTYFQNEAQLEKSRLLSDRFSAERPKGSFSTLEIQRTEQGDSAMYLCASSLARDYEQYFGPGTRLTVT.

The chain links TRBV6-1 to TRBJ1-2; D ambiguous. V lost 3 bases, J lost 0 bases, and 8 bases lay in between. Looked up from germline, CDR1 is MNHNS and CDR2 is SASEGT. The CDR3 has 14 amino acids. This CDR3 reads CASSEGRPNYGYTF. The CDR3 DNA is TGTGCCAGCAGTGAGGGCAGGCCTAACTATGGCTACACCTTC.

The V and J genes are TRBV7-9 and TRBJ2-7, with 7 bases that match TRBD1. Germline V lookup: CDR1 SEHNR, CDR2 FQNEAQ (reference sequence). V was clipped by 11 bases and J by 3 bases; unmatched bases: 16. The CDR3 length is 15 residues. This CDR3 reads CALPIFRQGYYEQYF. The CDR3 DNA reads as TGTGCCTTGCCAATTTTCCGACAGGGTTACTACGAGCAGTACTTC.

V is TRBV28 and J is TRBJ1-6; D remains ambiguous. This CDR3 has 18 residues. Germline CDR1 reads MDHEN; CDR2 reads SYDVKM. Trimming removed 1 base at V and 8 bases at J, with 21 bases between. The CDR3 DNA reads as TGTGCCAGCAGTTTATTCCTTCACGACCGACCGTTGTATTCACCCCTCCACTTT. Protein sequence: CASSLFLHDRPLYSPLHF.

This clone is a singleton in its sample. The rearrangement uses TRBV28 and TRBJ1-2, with 8 bases identical to TRBD1. The V gene end was trimmed by 1 base and the J gene end by 5 bases; junction bases not matched to a gene: 6. Germline CDR1 is MDHEN and CDR2 is SYDVKM. The CDR3 covers 15 residues. The CDR3 region has the DNA TGTGCCAGCAGTTTATTTAGGACAGGGCGGTATGGCTACACCTTC. It translates to CASSLFRTGRYGYTF.

In this sample, this clone turned up once. The V call is TRBV27, the J call TRBJ2-6; tentatively, D is TRBD1 (5 bases). This CDR3 is built from 16 residues. Germline CDR1 is MNHEY and CDR2 is SMNVEV (reference sequence). Trimming stripped 0 bases from V and 2 bases from J, with 8 bases between. CDR3 DNA: TGTGCCAGCAGTTTATCGGCAGGGACTGGGGCCAACGTCCTGACTTTC. This translates into CASSLSAGTGANVLTF.

The chain links TRBV28 to TRBJ1-1, with 11 bases identical to TRBD1. Looked up from germline, CDR1 is MDHEN and CDR2 is SYDVKM. The V gene end was trimmed by 5 bases and the J gene end by 9 bases; junction bases not matched to a gene: 11. The CDR3 extends over 15 amino acids. Here the CDR3 DNA reads TGTGCCAGCAGTCCACGGACAGGGGGCGCTTTAAAAGCTTTCTTT. Its translation is CASSPRTGGALKAFF.

The V call is TRBV11-2, the J call TRBJ1-3; D not resolved. The CDR3 totals 17 residues. V lost 4 bases and J lost 0, with 16 bases in between. Germline assignment: CDR1 SGHAT and CDR2 FQNNGV. CDR3 sequence (DNA): TGTGCCAGCAGCTCGGGCTTCGACATAGCCTCTGGAAACACCATATATTTT. Translated, it gives CASSSGFDIASGNTIYF. Full variable domain (rest looked up from reference TRBV11-2 and TRBJ1-3): EAGVAQSPRYKIIEKRQSVAFWCNPISGHATLYWYQQILGQGPKLLIQFQNNGVVDDSQLPKDRFSAERLKGVDSTLKIQPAKLEDSAVYLCASSSGFDIASGNTIYFGEGSWLTVV.

The chain joins TRBV6-6 to TRBJ2-7; TRBD1 or TRBD2 may be the D gene (5 bases each). CDR1 and CDR2 (germline): MNHNY, SVGAGI (reference sequence). V was pared by 6 bases and J by 3 bases, with 12 bases between. The CDR3 loop spans 13 amino acids. The CDR3 loop reads CASSTRDLYEQYF. The CDR3 bases are TGTGCCAGCAGCACCAGGGACCTCTACGAGCAGTACTTC.

Of note for this clone: At one end the junction does not follow the germline gene, possibly because of a read error. This chain uses TRBV28 with TRBJ1-1; 7 bases map to TRBD1. Germline CDR1 and CDR2: MDHEN and SYDVKM. The CDR3 has 15 residues. The CDR3 protein is CASSFSRQGLAEASF. In nucleotides, the CDR3 is TGTGCCAGCAGTTTCTCCCGACAGGGTCTTGCTGAAGCTTCCTTT.

The gene calls are TRBV14 and TRBJ2-1; the match to TRBD2 covers 7 bases. CDR3 length: 15 residues. The J segment lost 0 bases and the V segment lost 4 bases, leaving 3 bases of the junction unmatched. Germline V lookup: CDR1 SGHDN, CDR2 FVKESK. CDR3 nucleotide sequence: TGTGCCAGCAGCCCCGGGAGGAGCTCCTACAATGAGCAGTTCTTC. Translation gives CASSPGRSSYNEQFF.